One sample yielded the 13 T cell receptor beta chains listed below, sequenced in a study of T cells in Graves' hyperthyroidism and ophthalmopathy. Regions amplified from RNA transcripts were the TCR beta CDR3 regions. An initial round of RT-PCR targeting the TCR CDR3 relied on the HTBI primer set. TCRdb re-derived calls from the multiplex PCR reads in MiXCR, one entry per CDR3 protein. The sample shows hundreds of thousands of distinct CDR3 sequences, 14% to 15% of them seen only once. What was sequenced was blood. The source of these receptors is a woman aged 40 to 49 with Graves' ophthalmopathy.

This clonotype was observed many times. V is TRBV10-3 and J is TRBJ1-1, with 9 positions matching TRBD1. There are 14 residues in the CDR3. The V gene end was trimmed by 6 bases and the J gene end by 3 bases; junction bases not matched to a gene: 5. The germline gives CDR1 ENHRY, CDR2 SYGVKD. The CDR3 region has the DNA TGTGCCATCAGGGGACAGGGATCGGACACTGAAGCTTTCTTT. Protein: CAIRGQGSDTEAFF.

This clonotype came up many times. This rearrangement joins TRBV29-1 to TRBJ2-7; D remains unclear. Germline assignment: CDR1 SQVTM and CDR2 ANQGSEA. The length of the CDR3 is 12 residues. V was cut by 7 bases and J by 1 base, with 11 bases left in between. Here the CDR3 DNA reads TGCAGCGAGGCACGGAGTTCCTACGAGCAGTACTTC. This codes for CSEARSSYEQYF.

There are many counts of this clonotype. Here the CDR3 reads CSARVGGRTGELFF. As DNA, the CDR3 is TGCAGTGCACGGGTGGGGGGTCGGACCGGGGAGCTGTTTTTT. The chain couples TRBV20-1 to TRBJ2-2, with D perhaps matching TRBD2 (6 bases). V lost 6 bases and J 5 bases, leaving 16 bases between the germline ends. CDR1 and CDR2 (germline): DFQATT, SNEGSKA (reference sequence). The CDR3 consists of 14 residues.

This clonotype appeared many times. The chain is built from TRBV6-2 or TRBV6-3 and TRBJ2-7; D unresolved. The CDR3 spans 13 residues. The germline V gene encodes CDR1 MNHEY and CDR2 SVGEGT. Trimming took 5 bases from V and 3 from J, leaving 11 bases between them. Here the CDR3 reads CASSPNPGYEQYF. The CDR3, as DNA: TGTGCCAGCAGTCCCAACCCAGGCTACGAGCAGTACTTC.

This clonotype was counted ten times or more. This chain connects TRBV6-5 to TRBJ2-5; D unresolved. The V end lost 2 bases, the J end lost 5 bases, and 12 bases lay between the germline ends. Germline V gene data show CDR1 as MNHEY and CDR2 as SVGAGI. CDR3 length: 14 amino acids. In nucleotides, the CDR3 is TGTGCCAGCAGTTACGACTGGGCTGGGGAGACCCAGTACTTC. Amino acids: CASSYDWAGETQYF.

This clonotype was observed many times. The chain joins TRBV12-3 or TRBV12-4 to TRBJ1-3; D not resolved. The CDR3 has 15 amino acids. V was pared by 6 bases and J by 0 bases, with 12 bases between. In DNA form, the CDR3 reads TGTGCCAGCAGCCCCGTTCCCGTCTCTGGAAACACCATATATTTT. It codes for CASSPVPVSGNTIYF.

This clonotype was observed many times. V is TRBV19 and J is TRBJ2-7; D is uncertain. CDR1 and CDR2 (germline): LNHDA, SQIVND (reference sequence). The CDR3 has 15 residues. Trimming took 4 bases from V and 1 from J, leaving 14 bases between them. This CDR3 reads CASSTGTPRSYEQYF. The CDR3 nucleotides read TGTGCCAGTAGTACCGGAACCCCGCGATCCTACGAGCAGTACTTC.

This clonotype was seen a few times. The rearrangement joins TRBV28 to TRBJ2-7, with TRBD1 identical over 7 bases. The V segment lost 5 bases and the J segment 3 bases; nucleotides outside the gene matches: 7. The CDR3 runs to 14 residues. Germline V gene data show CDR1 as MDHEN and CDR2 as SYDVKM. CDR3 loop: CASSTSGTVYEQYF. CDR3 in DNA: TGTGCCAGCAGTACTTCTGGGACAGTCTACGAGCAGTACTTC.

This clonotype was seen ten or more times. The chain employs TRBV2 and TRBJ2-7; D tentatively reads TRBD1 or TRBD2 (7 bases each). The CDR3 contains 14 residues. Germline values: CDR1 SNHLY, CDR2 FYNNEI. The germline V and J ends were trimmed by 7 bases and 3 bases, with 16 bases remaining between them. CDR3 residues: CASNRQGGVYEQYF. For the CDR3, the DNA is TGTGCCAGCAACAGACAGGGAGGGGTCTACGAGCAGTACTTC.

In its sample, this clonotype was seen many times. In DNA form, the CDR3 reads TGCAGTGCCCTGGGGGCAGTCGGCTATGGCTACACCTTC. It codes for CSALGAVGYGYTF. The rearrangement uses TRBV20-1 and TRBJ1-2; D might be TRBD1 (6 bases). The V end was cut by 6 bases, the J end by 4 bases, with 15 bases between. The CDR3 totals 13 residues. Germline V gene lookup returns CDR1 DFQATT and CDR2 SNEGSKA (reference sequence).

This chain links TRBV7-8 with TRBJ2-5, with 8 bases matching TRBD1. This CDR3 has 15 amino acids. J lost 5 bases, V lost 3 bases, and 8 bases had no gene match. Germline lookup yields CDR1 SGHVS and CDR2 FQNEAQ. Here the CDR3 DNA reads TGTGCCAGCAGCTTTCCGGGACAGGCAGGGGAGACCCAGTACTTC. As protein: CASSFPGQAGETQYF.

In this sample, this clonotype turned up many times. This chain connects TRBV6-2 or TRBV6-3 to TRBJ1-1; D uncertain. The germline CDR1 and CDR2 sequences are MNHEY and SVGEGT. Deletions cut 2 bases from V and 5 bases from J, with 9 bases between. This CDR3 contains 13 residues. CDR3 DNA: TGTGCCAGCAGTTACAGGGTCGGTACTGAAGCTTTCTTT. This gives the protein CASSYRVGTEAFF.

This clonotype was seen many times. V is TRBV19 and J is TRBJ2-2, with no clear D. Between the trimmed V and J ends, which lost 5 bases and 11 bases, there was a span of 12 bases. Germline V CDR1 and CDR2: LNHDA, SQIVND (reference sequence). The CDR3 contains 12 residues. Here the CDR3 reads CASSGFPLELFF. In DNA, the CDR3 is TGTGCCAGTAGTGGGTTTCCGCTAGAGCTGTTTTTT.